This section outlines one T cell receptor beta chain sequence together with its context. The antigen remains undetermined. The data stem from a study of T cell responses to AZD1222 COVID-19 vaccine. Study at large: The analysis combined second doses at about 4 or about 12 weeks.

The table came from immunoSEQ multiplex PCR; TCRdb's copy has only in-frame clones and leaves some out. Of about 110,000 clones in the sample, around nine tenths were seen once. CDR3 length equals 17 residues. Germline assignment: CDR1 SEHNR and CDR2 FQNEAQ (reference sequence). The ends lost 5 bases at V and 5 bases at J; junction bases unmatched: 14. General study results and limits: Mostly white British, mostly female donors; authors suggested clonal diversity may be underestimated.

The sample in question was peripheral blood, obtained on day 0 of AZD1222 vaccination. This sequence originates from an adult in good health. The rearrangement links TRBV7-9 to TRBJ2-2; TRBD2 aligns across 7 bases. The CDR3 loop reads CASSLPGEGSVTGELFF. In DNA form, the CDR3 reads TGTGCCAGCAGCCTTCCTGGGGAGGGAAGCGTAACCGGGGAGCTGTTTTTT.